These T cell receptor beta chains were read from a single sample in a study of glioma-infiltrating T cells. TCRdb reprocessed the multiplex PCR reads via MiXCR and lists one record per CDR3 protein. This table has around 390,000 distinct CDR3 sequences, 41% appearing once. The sequencing input was glioma tissue, nonneoplastic brain tissue, or PBMCs (not recorded which). These receptors all come from a human donor with low-grade glioma or glioblastoma, undergoing nonglioma brain surgery, or in good health (not recorded which). CDR3s include the opening cysteine and the closing phenylalanine or tryptophan. D genes are given only for firm matches. Clone size is shown for a subset of rows, as once, few, many or a class of expanded clone.

V	J	size	D	DNA	CDR3
TRBV28	TRBJ1-1	many	.	TGTGCCAGCAGTTCTCCCTATACTGAAGCTTTCTTT	CASSSPYTEAFF
TRBV6-1	TRBJ2-7	many	.	TGTGCCAGCAGTCGACGACAGGAGTCCTACGAGCAGTACTTC	CASSRRQESYEQYF
TRBV25-1	TRBJ1-1	.	.	TGTGCCAGCAGTCCGGGACCCCGGAGGAAGAACACTGAAGCTTTCTTT	CASSPGPRRKNTEAFF
TRBV15	TRBJ2-7	few	.	TGTGCCACCAGCAGAGATGTCCAGCTGCTGTCCTACGAGCAGTACTTC	CATSRDVQLLSYEQYF
TRBV4-3	TRBJ2-3	.	.	TGCGCCAGCAGCCAAGCTGACCCCTGGAGGGCCAGCACAGATACGCAGTATTTT	CASSQADPWRASTDTQYF
TRBV7-2	TRBJ1-1	many	.	TGTGCCAGCACCTCCAGGGCTAACACTGAAGCTTTCTTT	CASTSRANTEAFF
TRBV28	TRBJ2-1	few	TRBD2	TGTGCCAGCAGTTTATTTGCGGGAGGGCTAAATGAGCAGTTCTTC	CASSLFAGGLNEQFF
TRBV27	TRBJ2-6	.	.	TGTGCCAGCAGTCATCTCTCTGGGGCCAACGTCCTGTCTTTC	CASSHLSGANVLSF
TRBV28	TRBJ2-1	.	TRBD1	TGTGCCAGCAGTTCCTCGACAGGGATAAGACACAATGAGCAGTTCTTC	CASSSSTGIRHNEQFF
TRBV5-4	TRBJ1-2	.	TRBD1	TGTGCCAGCAGCACGGACCGACAGGGAGCTAACTATGGCTACACCTTC	CASSTDRQGANYGYTF
TRBV5-8	TRBJ2-7	.	.	TGTGCCAGCAGCTTGGGGCAGGGAGCCGAGCAGTACTTC	CASSLGQGAEQYF
TRBV6-2/TRBV6-3	TRBJ1-5	once	.	TGTGCCAGCAGTGCCACCCGGACCCTGCATTTT	CASSATRTLHF
TRBV6-2/TRBV6-3	TRBJ1-1	many	.	TGTGCCAGCAGCCTAGGCGGCCTAAGGGCTGAAGCTTTCTTT	CASSLGGLRAEAFF
TRBV28	TRBJ2-2	.	.	TGTGCCACCTTGGGGGCCCCTATCCACACCGGGGAGCTGTTTTTT	CATLGAPIHTGELFF
TRBV6-2/TRBV6-3	TRBJ2-1	many	TRBD2	TGTGCCAGCCGAACCGCGGGGGGGTACAATGAGCAGTTCTTC	CASRTAGGYNEQFF
TRBV28	TRBJ2-7	few	TRBD2	TGTGCCAGCAGTTCCCCGACTAGCGGGACTCCCTACGAGCAGTACTTC	CASSSPTSGTPYEQYF
TRBV7-9	TRBJ2-3	few	.	TGTGCCAGCAGCCACCCGGGACAAAGCACAGATACGCAGTATTTT	CASSHPGQSTDTQYF
TRBV20-1	TRBJ1-5	.	.	TGCAGTGCTATAGGACAGAAGAATCAGCCCCAGCATTTT	CSAIGQKNQPQHF
TRBV20-1	TRBJ1-6	many	TRBD1	TGCAGTGCGCGGACAGGGTATAATTCACCCCTCCACTTT	CSARTGYNSPLHF
TRBV20-1	TRBJ1-5	.	TRBD1	TGCAGTACCAATTCAGGGGGCGGGAGCAATCAGCCCCAGCATTTT	CSTNSGGGSNQPQHF
TRBV7-2	TRBJ2-7	.	TRBD2	TGTGCCAGCAGCTGGGGCCTAGCGGAGTACGAGCAGTACTTC	CASSWGLAEYEQYF
TRBV30	TRBJ1-5	once	.	TGTGCCTGGAGTACCGGAGAAAGCAATCAGCCCCAGCATTTT	CAWSTGESNQPQHF
TRBV28	TRBJ2-7	many	.	TGTGCCAGCAGTACCTACTACGAGCAGTACTTC	CASSTYYEQYF
TRBV7-8	TRBJ1-1	.	TRBD1	TGTGCCAGCAGCTTAAGGCGGGACAGGGCCGCTTTCTTT	CASSLRRDRAAFF
TRBV7-2	TRBJ2-7	once	TRBD1	TGTGCCAGCAGCCAGATAGATTGGGACAGGGGGATGTCGGGCGTGCAGTACTTC	CASSQIDWDRGMSGVQYF
TRBV4-1	TRBJ2-2	.	TRBD2	TGCGCCAGCAGCCAGTCCCTAGCGGGAGGGGCCGGGGAGCTGTTTTTT	CASSQSLAGGAGELFF
TRBV5-4	TRBJ1-5	.	TRBD1	TGTGCCAGCAGCTCCTTCGGACAGGGGGGCAATCAGCCCCAGCATTTT	CASSSFGQGGNQPQHF